This TCR beta chain comes out of a study of Tregs in tolerant kidney transplant recipients. Repertoires were generated with immunoSEQ multiplex PCR, while TCRdb's copy carries only in-frame clones and drops some. The profile covers 60,000 or so clones, with around 88% appearing a single time and 5.2% taken by the ten largest. About this clone: Its antigen is unknown.

Unstimulated regulatory T cells (CD4+CD25+CD127-), CD4+CD25- non-regulatory cells, CD4 and CD8 cells were FACS-sorted from thawed PBMCs. The CDR3 is 15 residues long. Unmatched junction bases numbered 6, after V lost 4 bases and J lost 1 base. Germline V CDR1 and CDR2: SQVTM, ANQGSEA. Overall study findings and caveats: The small number of patients limits these findings pending further validation. Biological reproducibility was not directly addressed in this study. Tregs expanded with activated donor B cells seemed most donor-specific.

The chain joins TRBV29-1 to TRBJ2-1; TRBD1 matches at 8 bases. Sequencing was done on a sample of CD4+ T cells from blood. The sequence derives from a human donor in good health. The CDR3 nucleotides are TGCAGCGTTGGAAGCAGGGGGCGGTCCTACAATGAGCAGTTCTTC. Its translation: CSVGSRGRSYNEQFF.